This paragraph covers one TCR beta chain sequence. This entry belongs to a study of blood T cell repertoires in COVID-19. In the study overall: COVID-19 samples collected from the United States, Italy and Spain covered acute and convalescent phases. Sources were T cells, B-cell-depleted T cells, or PBMCs; the material itself was cDNA or gDNA.

Seattle patient enrollment occurred during active infection, with longitudinal follow-up thereafter. Per the authors' pipeline: For nucleated cells, counts were estimated from reference gene primer amplification. Assay: immunoSEQ multiplex PCR; the TCRdb copy retains only in-frame clones and omits some. The V and J calls and clone size were taken over from that table, and D and trimming were inferred from the DNA. The repertoire holds about 300,000 clones, with 85% to 90% as singletons. Germline values: CDR1 MNHEY, CDR2 SVGEGT. Trimming took 3 bases from V and 6 from J, leaving 8 bases between them. The CDR3 is 13 amino acids.

Sequencing was performed on peripheral blood. The chain links TRBV6-2 or TRBV6-3 to TRBJ2-2; D gene uncertain. The receptor was isolated from a woman aged 45-60 years with COVID-19, enrolled during active disease. DNA of the CDR3: TGTGCCAGCAGTTATAGATCTCCCGGGGAGCTGTTTTTT. Residues: CASSYRSPGELFF.